This T cell receptor beta chain is from a study of blood T cells in healthy people across ages. General study points: Age brought a roughly linear fall in TCR beta diversity measured per million T cells. Estimated diversity across one million T cells was deemed an underestimate.

Collection of about 9.4 milliliters of peripheral blood was performed for each donor. The CDR3 runs 15 residues. Germline CDR1 SGHRS, CDR2 YFSETQ. The junction had 3 bases not matched to a gene; V was cut back by 2 bases and J by 0 bases. This clonotype was seen a few times. Its matching antigen is unknown. The authors ran a second PCR of about 7 to 12 cycles using a sample-barcoded 5' primer and a J-beta primer mix. Researchers report that each sample yielded at least 2.5 million CDR3-containing paired-end reads. TCRdb re-analysed the 5' RACE reads in MiXCR, keeping a single row per CDR3 protein. This sample carries 550,000 to 600,000 distinct CDR3 sequences, 25% to 30% of them seen once, and the ten largest clones take roughly 18%.

This clonotype was sampled from a woman aged 70-85 years in good health. The specimen sequenced was blood. This chain uses TRBV5-1 with TRBJ1-1; 8 bases agree with TRBD1. CDR3 nucleotide sequence: TGCGCCAGCAGCTTATCAGGGGGCATGAACACTGAAGCTTTCTTT. This encodes CASSLSGGMNTEAFF. Full variable domain (remainder filled in from reference TRBV5-1 and TRBJ1-1): KAGVTQTPRYLIKTRGQQVTLSCSPISGHRSVSWYQQTPGQGLQFLFEYFSETQRNKGNFPGRFSGRQFSNSRSEMNVSTLELGDSALYLCASSLSGGMNTEAFFGQGTRLTVV.